The 28 T cell receptor beta chains reported below all come from one sample, sequenced in a study of cytomegalovirus exposure and HLA in healthy donors. The study ran its PCR with 60 Vbeta and 13 Jbeta primers. This table comes from immunoSEQ multiplex PCR, and its TCRdb copy is limited to in-frame clones, with some not included. Its table records 80,000 or so clones. The source material was PBMCs. These receptors were taken from a man aged 50 or older in good health and CMV-seropositive.

This chain connects TRBV5-1 to TRBJ2-7, with TRBD2 matching 7 bases. This CDR3 spans 14 amino acids. Trimming at V came to 5 bases and at J to 2 bases, leaving 7 bases not matched to a gene. Germline lookup yields CDR1 SGHRS and CDR2 YFSETQ. Here the CDR3 reads CASSRGESAYEQYF. CDR3 bases: TGCGCCAGCAGTCGGGGGGAGAGCGCCTACGAGCAGTACTTC.

The rearrangement joins TRBV27 to TRBJ2-7, with D possibly matching TRBD1 (5 bases). The CDR3 consists of 13 residues. V was shortened by 5 bases and J by 2 bases, with 10 bases between the two germline ends. Germline loops: CDR1 MNHEY, CDR2 SMNVEV (reference sequence). CDR3 in DNA: TGTGCCAGCAGTGCGGACACGACCTACGAGCAGTACTTC. The encoded protein is CASSADTTYEQYF.

The chain has TRBV4-1 and TRBJ2-1; tentatively, D is TRBD2 (5 bases). V was cut by 5 bases and J by 7 bases, with 9 bases left in between. There are 12 residues in the CDR3. Germline CDR1 and CDR2: MGHRA and YSYEKL. The chain's CDR3 is CASSYPGNEQFF. In nucleotides, the CDR3 is TGCGCCAGCAGCTACCCGGGAAATGAGCAGTTCTTC.

V and J are TRBV19 and TRBJ1-1, with a possible D match to TRBD1 (5 bases). There are 14 residues in the CDR3. Germline values: CDR1 LNHDA, CDR2 SQIVND (reference sequence). V was trimmed by 8 bases and J by 0 bases, leaving 13 bases between them. The CDR3 here is CASHFRALNTEAFF. CDR3 nucleotides: TGTGCCAGTCATTTCAGGGCCCTGAACACTGAAGCTTTCTTT. Full variable domain (missing parts from reference TRBV19 and TRBJ1-1): DGGITQSPKYLFRKEGQNVTLSCEQNLNHDAMYWYRQDPGQGLRLIYYSQIVNDFQKGDIAEGYSVSREKKESFPLTVTSAQKNPTAFYLCASHFRALNTEAFFGQGTRLTVV.

V and J are TRBV4-1 and TRBJ2-1, with 9 bases lining up with TRBD1. V dropped 2 bases and J dropped 6; count of bases not matched to a gene: 11. CDR3 size: 17 residues. The germline V gene encodes CDR1 MGHRA and CDR2 YSYEKL. The CDR3 DNA is TGCGCCAGCAGCCAACCCCCCGGGACAGGGCATTCCAATGAGCAGTTCTTC. This encodes CASSQPPGTGHSNEQFF.

The chain recombines TRBV7-2 with TRBJ2-5; 10 bases are shared with TRBD1. CDR3 length: 16 residues. The V segment lost 1 base and the J segment 4 bases; nucleotides outside the gene matches: 6. Germline V gene sequence: CDR1 SGHTA, CDR2 FQGNSA. CDR3 sequence reads: CASSLDGTGEGETQYF. The CDR3 bases are TGTGCCAGCAGCTTAGACGGGACAGGGGAAGGAGAGACCCAGTACTTC. Looking up the rest from reference TRBV7-2 and TRBJ2-5 gives the full variable domain: GAGVSQSPSNKVTEKGKDVELRCDPISGHTALYWYRQSLGQGLEFLIYFQGNSAPDKSGLPSDRFSAERTGGSVSTLTIQRTQQEDSAVYLCASSLDGTGEGETQYFGPGTRLLVL.

The chain is built from TRBV5-1 and TRBJ1-1; D ambiguous. CDR1 is SGHRS, CDR2 YFSETQ, per germline. V was cut by 2 bases and J by 6 bases, with 14 bases left in between. The CDR3 has 14 residues. CDR3 loop: CASSFGESRPEAFF. DNA for the CDR3: TGCGCCAGCAGCTTCGGGGAAAGTAGGCCTGAAGCTTTCTTT.

The genes are TRBV18 and TRBJ2-7; D is unclear. The CDR3 has 13 residues. In germline, CDR1 is KGHSH, CDR2 LQKENI. Trimming stripped 4 bases from V and 5 bases from J, with 12 bases between. This CDR3 is CASSLGVRNEQYF. CDR3 bases: TGTGCCAGCTCACTCGGCGTGAGGAACGAGCAGTACTTC. The variable domain in full, with the rest retrieved from reference TRBV18 and TRBJ2-7, is NAGVMQNPRHLVRRRGQEARLRCSPMKGHSHVYWYRQLPEEGLKFMVYLQKENIIDESGMPKERFSAEFPKEGPSILRIQQVVRGDSAAYFCASSLGVRNEQYFGPGTRLTVT.

This chain joins TRBV29-1 and TRBJ2-7; TRBD1 agrees at 12 bases. Per germline, CDR1 SQVTM and CDR2 ANQGSEA. CDR3 length: 16 amino acids. V was clipped by 4 bases and J by 2 bases; unmatched bases: 9. CDR3 DNA sequence: TGCAGCGTTGCGGGGACAGGGGGCAATTCGGCCTACGAGCAGTACTTC. It yields the protein CSVAGTGGNSAYEQYF.

The V and J genes are TRBV29-1 and TRBJ1-2; D not resolved. V dropped 4 bases and J dropped 5 bases, with 14 bases sitting between them. CDR3 length equals 13 residues. The germline CDR1 and CDR2 sequences are SQVTM and ANQGSEA. The CDR3: CSVGSQRQYGYTF. The CDR3, as DNA: TGCAGCGTTGGCTCTCAGAGGCAGTATGGCTACACCTTC.

This chain links TRBV25-1 with TRBJ2-7; the D gene is possibly TRBD1 (5 bases). The CDR3 has 14 residues. The germline CDR1 and CDR2 sequences are MGHDK and SYGVNS. V was clipped by 6 bases and J by 3 bases, with 15 bases between them. The chain's CDR3 is CASRSDSRFYEQYF. DNA of the CDR3: TGTGCCAGCAGATCAGACAGTCGGTTCTACGAGCAGTACTTC.

This rearrangement joins TRBV6-1 to TRBJ2-3; D remains ambiguous. This CDR3 is 15 amino acids long. V lost 3 bases and J lost 0, with 10 bases in between. Germline V CDR1 and CDR2: MNHNS, SASEGT. CDR3 loop: CASSDQESSTDTQYF. The CDR3 coding sequence is TGTGCCAGCAGTGACCAGGAAAGCAGCACAGATACGCAGTATTTT.

The chain combines TRBV7-2 with TRBJ2-3, with 11 positions matching TRBD2. With 5 bases clipped from V and 5 bases from J, the junction kept 12 bases outside the gene matches. Germline V gene data show CDR1 as SGHTA and CDR2 as FQGNSA. The CDR3 spans 17 residues. The CDR3 bases are TGTGCCAGCAGCCCCGGGACTAGCGGCCACCAAGGAGATACGCAGTATTTT. Translated, it gives CASSPGTSGHQGDTQYF.

The CDR3 is CASSLVGSSGNTIYF. The CDR3 DNA reads as TGCGCCAGCAGCTTGGTGGGCAGCTCTGGAAACACCATATATTTT. The gene calls are TRBV5-1 and TRBJ1-3; D ambiguous. This CDR3 has 15 residues. Looked up from germline, CDR1 is SGHRS and CDR2 is YFSETQ. Trimming took off 0 bases at V and 0 bases at J, with 7 bases between the two ends.

The CDR3 protein is CASSPLAGGHNEQFF. DNA for the CDR3: TGTGCCAGCTCACCTCTAGCGGGAGGGCACAATGAGCAGTTCTTC. The rearrangement joins TRBV18 to TRBJ2-1; 12 bases match TRBD2. J was trimmed by 5 bases and V by 3 bases; bases with no gene match: 2. Germline CDR1 is KGHSH and CDR2 is LQKENI. CDR3 length: 15 residues.

The V call is TRBV5-8, the J call TRBJ2-7, with a tentative D call TRBD2 (5 bases). CDR3 length: 15 amino acids. Germline CDR1 is SGHTS and CDR2 is YDEGEE. V shed 0 bases and J shed 0 bases, with 10 bases lying between them. The CDR3, as DNA: TGTGCCAGCAGCTTGGACCCGGGGAACTCCTACGAGCAGTACTTC. It translates to CASSLDPGNSYEQYF.

The J gene is TRBJ2-3, the V gene TRBV5-8; a weak D match, TRBD1 (5 bases). The CDR3 contains 15 residues. Per the germline V gene, CDR1 is SGHTS and CDR2 is YDEGEE. Trimming left V 4 bases short and J 4 bases short, with 16 bases between. The CDR3 loop reads CASSLRSTEADTQYF. CDR3 DNA sequence: TGTGCCAGCAGCCTCCGATCGACAGAGGCAGATACGCAGTATTTT.

This chain uses TRBV6-5 with TRBJ2-5; weak D call: TRBD2 (6 bases). CDR1 is MNHEY and CDR2 is SVGAGI in the germline V gene. The ends were cut back, 2 bases at V and 4 bases at J, with 11 bases in the middle. The CDR3 is made up of 14 amino acids. The CDR3 coding sequence is TGTGCCAGCAGTTACGGGGCGGGGTTAGAGACCCAGTACTTC. It yields the protein CASSYGAGLETQYF.

V is TRBV25-1 and J is TRBJ1-2; a weak D match, TRBD1 (5 bases). CDR1 and CDR2 (germline): MGHDK, SYGVNS. CDR3 length: 15 amino acids. Trimming pared 3 bases from V and 4 bases from J, leaving 15 bases between. The CDR3 here is CASSDGGSRVYGYTF. Written as DNA, the CDR3 is TGTGCCAGCAGTGATGGGGGGTCCAGGGTCTATGGCTACACCTTC.

The chain couples TRBV15 to TRBJ2-7, with D possibly TRBD2 on 5 matching bases. This CDR3 comprises 13 residues. CDR1 and CDR2 (germline): LNHNV, YYDKDF (reference sequence). V lost 0 bases to trimming and J lost 6 bases, with 9 bases between them. The CDR3 DNA is TGTGCCACCAGCAGAGATGAGGCGGGCGAGCAGTACGTC. Protein product: CATSRDEAGEQYV.

The chain has TRBV2 and TRBJ2-7; possibly TRBD1 for D (5 bases). This CDR3 is 13 amino acids long. Germline lookup yields CDR1 SNHLY and CDR2 FYNNEI. Trimming shortened V by 9 bases and J by 4 bases, and 16 bases separated the two germline ends. In DNA form, the CDR3 reads TGTGCCAGTGAGACAGAGTCGAATTACGAGCAGTACTTC. Protein: CASETESNYEQYF.

The chain recombines TRBV30 with TRBJ1-1, with a possible D match to TRBD1 (5 bases). The CDR3 has 14 amino acids. Germline V gene data show CDR1 as GTSNPN and CDR2 as SVGIG (reference sequence). The germline V and J ends were trimmed by 1 base and 5 bases, with 14 bases remaining between them. CDR3 DNA: TGTGCCTGGAGTGGGGGCCTTGGTGGTACTGAAGCTTTCTTT. Protein sequence: CAWSGGLGGTEAFF.

The V and J genes are TRBV28 and TRBJ1-2; D unclear. Deletions cut 5 bases from V and 0 bases from J, with 10 bases between. Germline CDR1 MDHEN, CDR2 SYDVKM. The CDR3 is made up of 14 amino acids. The CDR3 here is CASSPGDTNYGYTF. As DNA, the CDR3 is TGTGCCAGCAGTCCCGGGGATACTAACTATGGCTACACCTTC.

With regard to this clone: An end of the junction does not agree with germline; a read error may underlie this. The rearrangement links TRBV4-2 to TRBJ2-1; D perhaps matches TRBD2 (5 bases). CDR1 and CDR2 from the germline V gene are LGHNA and YNFKEQ. The CDR3 has 17 residues. CDR3 DNA: TGTGCCAGCAGCCAAGAAAGGGAGTCCCACTCCGACAATGAGCAGTTCTTC. Its translation: CASSQERESHSDNEQFF.

This chain joins TRBV6-1 and TRBJ1-2; the match to TRBD1 covers 7 bases. The CDR3 has 16 residues. V trimming: 4 bases; J trimming: 4 bases; junction bases outside the gene matches: 12. Per germline, CDR1 MNHNS and CDR2 SASEGT. The CDR3 protein is CASSGTGTETSYGYTF. The CDR3 DNA reads as TGTGCCAGCAGTGGTACCGGGACAGAAACCTCCTATGGCTACACCTTC.

The chain uses TRBV19 and TRBJ1-3; no clear D. This CDR3 is built from 15 residues. The V gene's germline CDR1 is LNHDA and CDR2 SQIVND (reference sequence). Trimming removed 6 bases at V and 0 bases at J, with 12 bases between. The CDR3 DNA is TGTGCCAGTAGACAAAGGGAGGGCTCTGGAAACACCATATATTTT. Translated: CASRQREGSGNTIYF. Supplemented by reference TRBV19 and TRBJ1-3, the full variable domain reads DGGITQSPKYLFRKEGQNVTLSCEQNLNHDAMYWYRQDPGQGLRLIYYSQIVNDFQKGDIAEGYSVSREKKESFPLTVTSAQKNPTAFYLCASRQREGSGNTIYFGEGSWLTVV.

This chain joins TRBV5-5 and TRBJ1-1, with 9 nucleotides matching TRBD1. V lost 2 bases, J lost 3 bases, and 2 bases stayed unmatched. The CDR3 has 14 residues. Germline CDR1 reads SGHKS; CDR2 reads YYEKEE (reference sequence). This chain's CDR3 is CASSFWTGDTEAFF. The CDR3 bases are TGTGCCAGCAGCTTCTGGACAGGGGACACTGAAGCTTTCTTT.

The CDR3 here is CASSLEGGNQPQHF. Written as DNA, the CDR3 is TGCGCCAGCAGCTTGGAAGGAGGGAATCAGCCCCAGCATTTT. The chain carries TRBV5-1 and TRBJ1-5; no firm D call. Trimming removed 0 bases at V and 4 bases at J, with 8 bases between. From germline, CDR1 is SGHRS and CDR2 YFSETQ. This CDR3 is 14 amino acids long.